This passage covers 5 T cell receptor beta chains from one sample sequenced in a study of blood T cell repertoires in COVID-19 (dated by TCRdb to about 2020). The library was obtained by the immunoSEQ multiplex PCR assay. TCRdb took over this immuneACCESS table, retaining in-frame rearrangements with V and J assigned. Such tables are incomplete; in checked studies, under half of the missing clones stem from an unresolved V gene, and the remainder is unexplained. The sample table records 350,000 to 450,000 clones; 85% of these occur just once. The ten largest clones take up 3.5% to 4% of the sample. Sequencing was done on a sample of peripheral blood. These receptors all come from a woman aged 18-35 years with acute or convalescent COVID-19.

This clone was detected only a few times. The chain uses TRBV7-9 and TRBJ1-6; 8 bases match TRBD1. V dropped 3 bases and J dropped 9; count of bases not matched to a gene: 10. Germline CDR1 reads SEHNR; CDR2 reads FQNEAQ (reference sequence). The CDR3 totals 16 residues. CDR3 amino acids: CASSLGRGRVSSPLHF. CDR3 sequence (DNA): TGTGCCAGCAGCTTGGGCAGGGGGCGAGTAAGTTCACCCCTCCACTTT. Filled out from reference TRBV7-9 and TRBJ1-6, the complete variable domain reads DTGVSQNPRHKITKRGQNVTFRCDPISEHNRLYWYRQTLGQGPEFLTYFQNEAQLEKSRLLSDRFSAERPKGSFSTLEIQRTEQGDSAMYLCASSLGRGRVSSPLHFGNGTRLTVT.

The rearrangement uses TRBV27 and TRBJ2-6, with no clear D. Trimming shortened V by 5 bases and J by 2 bases, and 13 bases separated the two germline ends. Germline loops: CDR1 MNHEY, CDR2 SMNVEV (reference sequence). This CDR3 has 16 amino acids. The CDR3 nucleotides are TGTGCCAGCAGTCTACCAACAGCCACTGGGGCCAACGTCCTGACTTTC. The encoded protein is CASSLPTATGANVLTF.

The chain recombines TRBV2 with TRBJ2-4; 10 bases line up with TRBD1. The CDR3 runs to 14 residues. With V trimmed by 3 bases and J by 9 bases, 5 bases remained unmatched. Germline assignment: CDR1 SNHLY and CDR2 FYNNEI. The CDR3 sequence is CASSDPGQGSIQYF. As DNA, the CDR3 is TGTGCCAGCAGTGATCCGGGACAGGGGAGCATTCAGTACTTC.

V gene TRBV29-1 combines with J gene TRBJ2-7; 9 positions match TRBD2. The CDR3 has 12 residues. Germline lookup yields CDR1 SQVTM and CDR2 ANQGSEA. V was pared by 4 bases and J by 5 bases, with 3 bases of the junction left unmatched. CDR3 DNA: TGCAGCGTTGTGGGACTAGCTGACGAGCAGTACTTC. Amino acids: CSVVGLADEQYF.

The V gene is TRBV2, the J gene TRBJ2-7; 11 bases are a match to TRBD1. This CDR3 spans 13 amino acids. Germline lookup yields CDR1 SNHLY and CDR2 FYNNEI. Trimming at V came to 8 bases and at J to 5 bases, leaving 5 bases not matched to a gene. The CDR3 here is CASLRTGGNEQYF. For the CDR3, the DNA is TGTGCCAGCCTCCGGACAGGGGGCAACGAGCAGTACTTC.